This is a list of T cell receptor beta chains from one sample in a study of blood T cell repertoires in COVID-19. Here immunoSEQ multiplex PCR was the method, and the copy in TCRdb shows in-frame clones only, minus some. Of roughly 120,000 clones listed, 85% to 90% are singletons. The sequenced material came from peripheral blood. The receptor set was obtained from a woman aged 45-65 years with active or convalescent COVID-19. The CDR3 runs from the conserved cysteine through the conserved F or W. A D gene is named only where the DNA matches it firmly. Clone size is shown for a subset of rows, as once, few, many or a class of expanded clone.

v_call,clone_size,j_call,d_call,cdr3_nt,cdr3_aa
TRBV7-9,NA,TRBJ2-7,TRBD2,TGTGCCAGCAGCCATAGCGGGAGGCCCTACGAGCAGTACTTC,CASSHSGRPYEQYF
TRBV5-1,NA,TRBJ1-1,TRBD1,TGCGCCAGCAGCTTAACAGGGGATGGTAACACTGAAGCTTTCTTT,CASSLTGDGNTEAFF
TRBV6-5,NA,TRBJ2-1,TRBD1,TGTGCCAGCAGACGAGATGTAGGACAGGACAGACAGTTCTTC,CASRRDVGQDRQFF
TRBV12-3/TRBV12-4,NA,TRBJ2-5,NA,TGTGCCAGCAGTTTAGGACCGGGGGAGACCCAGTACTTC,CASSLGPGETQYF
TRBV5-6,NA,TRBJ2-4,TRBD1,TGTGCCAGCAGCAGTCGGACAGGGGGAGGTGAAAACATTCAGTACTTC,CASSSRTGGGENIQYF
TRBV3-1/TRBV3-2,NA,TRBJ2-3,TRBD1,TGTGCCAGCAGCCAGGGGCCCAGGGGGCCAGATACGCAGTATTTT,CASSQGPRGPDTQYF
TRBV30,NA,TRBJ2-7,TRBD1,TGTGCCTGGGGGACAGGGGACGAGCAGTACTTC,CAWGTGDEQYF
TRBV9,NA,TRBJ1-2,TRBD1,TGTGCCAGCAGCGGAGGGACAGGGGGCCGGAGCTATGGCTACACCTTC,CASSGGTGGRSYGYTF
TRBV5-8,NA,TRBJ2-7,NA,TGTGCCAGCAGCTTGGCACCCGGAGGGGAGCAGTACTTC,CASSLAPGGEQYF
TRBV2,NA,TRBJ2-7,NA,TGTGCCAGCAGTGTCAGAATAAACTCCTACGAGCAGTACTTC,CASSVRINSYEQYF
TRBV11-2,few,TRBJ2-7,TRBD1,TGTGCCAGCAGCTTAGTGGGTCAGGGGGCCTCCTACGAGCAGTACTTC,CASSLVGQGASYEQYF
TRBV18,once,TRBJ2-1,NA,TGTGCCAGCTCACCCCCGGGACTTACCTACAATGAGCAGTTCTTC,CASSPPGLTYNEQFF
TRBV7-2,NA,TRBJ2-1,NA,TGTGCCAGCAGCTTAGCCCCAACATCTAGTCGTGAGCAGTTCTTC,CASSLAPTSSREQFF
TRBV7-9,NA,TRBJ1-2,TRBD1,TGTGCCAGCAGCCCGCGACCGGGACAGCCCTTCTATGGCTACACCTTC,CASSPRPGQPFYGYTF
TRBV5-1,NA,TRBJ2-6,NA,TGCGCCAGCCGCTCTGGGGCCAACGTCCTGACTTTC,CASRSGANVLTF
TRBV9,NA,TRBJ1-1,TRBD1,TGTGCCAGCAGCGGCACAGGGGGCGCGAACACTGAAGCTTTCTTT,CASSGTGGANTEAFF
TRBV28,NA,TRBJ1-5,NA,TGTGCCAGCAGCCCTTTGTCTAGGATTAGCAATCAGCCCCAGCATTTT,CASSPLSRISNQPQHF
TRBV9,NA,TRBJ2-1,NA,TGTGCCAGCAGCGCCGCGCACAGCAATTACAATGAGCAGTTCTTC,CASSAAHSNYNEQFF
TRBV24-1,NA,TRBJ2-2,NA,TGTGCCACCAGCGGGAGCCTATTGAACACCGGGGAGCTGTTTTTT,CATSGSLLNTGELFF
TRBV2,NA,TRBJ2-1,TRBD2,TGTGCCAGCAGACCTCGACTAGCGGGAGGGCCTAGCAATGAGCAGTTCTTC,CASRPRLAGGPSNEQFF
TRBV5-4,NA,TRBJ2-5,TRBD2,TGTGCCAGCAGCTATCAGGGCGGGGGGGAGACCCAGTACTTC,CASSYQGGGETQYF
TRBV5-1,NA,TRBJ2-2,TRBD1,TGCGCCAGCAGCTCCGGGACAGGGACCAACACCGGGGAGCTGTTTTTT,CASSSGTGTNTGELFF
TRBV18,NA,TRBJ2-3,NA,TGTGCCAGCTCACCTCAAGATAGCGGTTATACGCAGTATTTT,CASSPQDSGYTQYF
TRBV9,NA,TRBJ2-1,TRBD2,TGTGCCAGCAGCGTGATTCCAGGGTCCGGACTAGCGGGAGGGAATGAGCAGTTCTTC,CASSVIPGSGLAGGNEQFF
TRBV28,NA,TRBJ2-1,TRBD2,TGTGCCAGCCTTAATCCGGGACTAGCGTTCAATGAGCAGTTCTTC,CASLNPGLAFNEQFF
TRBV5-4,NA,TRBJ2-3,TRBD2,TGTGCCAGCAGCTTGTGGGCGGGAGGGAGGACAGATACGCAGTATTTT,CASSLWAGGRTDTQYF
TRBV5-1,NA,TRBJ2-7,TRBD1,TGCGCCAGCAGCTTGCGGCAGGGGGCAGACGAGCAGTACTTC,CASSLRQGADEQYF
TRBV3-1/TRBV3-2,NA,TRBJ2-3,TRBD2,TGTGCCAGCAGTCCTATTGCGGCGGGACTAGCGGAGACAGATACGCAGTATTTT,CASSPIAAGLAETDTQYF
TRBV13,NA,TRBJ1-4,NA,TGTGCCAGCAGCTTAGAACTGGGCAGGGTGGAAAAACTGTTTTTT,CASSLELGRVEKLFF
TRBV14,NA,TRBJ2-5,TRBD2,TGTGCCAGCAGCCAACTAGCGGAGGGGGAGACCCAGTACTTC,CASSQLAEGETQYF
TRBV5-6,NA,TRBJ1-4,NA,TGTGCCAGCAGCTCACAATATGAAAAACTGTTTTTT,CASSSQYEKLFF
TRBV29-1,NA,TRBJ2-2,NA,TGCAGCGTTGCTTACGACAGATTGGCCGGGGAGCTGTTTTTT,CSVAYDRLAGELFF
TRBV25-1,NA,TRBJ2-4,TRBD1,TGTGCCAGCAGTGAAGAGTCCAGGACAGGCATTCAGTACTTC,CASSEESRTGIQYF
TRBV12-3/TRBV12-4,NA,TRBJ1-4,NA,TGTGCCAGCAGCCCAAATGAAAAACTGTTTTTT,CASSPNEKLFF
TRBV7-9,NA,TRBJ2-2,TRBD2,TGTGCCAGCAGCTTCGGGAGGGCCACCGGGGAGCTGTTTTTT,CASSFGRATGELFF
TRBV7-3,NA,TRBJ2-2,NA,TGTGCCAGCAGCCAGACGAACACCGGGGAGCTGTTTTTT,CASSQTNTGELFF
TRBV7-8,NA,TRBJ2-7,NA,TGTGCCAGCAGCTTTGCGGGCAGTCCTTACGAGCAGTACTTC,CASSFAGSPYEQYF
TRBV6-2/TRBV6-3,NA,TRBJ2-5,NA,TGTGCCAGCAGTTCCAGGGCGGAGACCCAGTACTTC,CASSSRAETQYF
TRBV19,NA,TRBJ2-2,NA,TGTGCCAGTAGTATCCGCGGAGGATCGAACACCGGGGAGCTGTTTTTT,CASSIRGGSNTGELFF
TRBV5-8,NA,TRBJ2-5,TRBD2,TGTGCCAGCAGCTGGGGGACTAGCGGGAGGGCCTCGGAGACCCAGTACTTC,CASSWGTSGRASETQYF
TRBV25-1,NA,TRBJ1-4,TRBD1,TGTGCCAGCAGTGAGGTGACAGGGGTCTCAACTAATGAAAAACTGTTTTTT,CASSEVTGVSTNEKLFF
TRBV13,few,TRBJ2-1,NA,TGTGCCAGCAGCCAGGGACGGGCGGGATATGAGCAGTTCTTC,CASSQGRAGYEQFF